This T cell receptor (beta chain) was obtained from a study of OX40 agonist ivuxolimab in advanced cancers. Study-level results: On average, CD8+ T cells showed a greater number of expanded clones than CD4+.

With regard to this clone: Antigen: not known.

Using immunoSEQ multiplex PCR, the repertoire was profiled, and TCRdb retains in-frame clones only, with some absent. This sample has around 30,000 clones, with around 80% found just once. The sequencing here drew on CD4+ or CD8+ T cells sorted from blood, taken in a trial of the OX40 agonist ivuxolimab. The clonotype comes from an adult with an advanced solid tumor such as melanoma, head and neck, liver or kidney cancer.

The CDR3 sequence is CASSSQGLAIGELFF. The CDR3 DNA reads TGTGCCAGCAGTTCACAGGGGTTGGCTATCGGGGAGCTGTTTTTT. The chain joins TRBV7-8 to TRBJ2-2; 7 positions match TRBD1. J lost 7 bases, V lost 6 bases, and 11 bases had no gene match. Germline CDR1 reads SGHVS; CDR2 reads FQNEAQ. The CDR3 is 15 amino acids.